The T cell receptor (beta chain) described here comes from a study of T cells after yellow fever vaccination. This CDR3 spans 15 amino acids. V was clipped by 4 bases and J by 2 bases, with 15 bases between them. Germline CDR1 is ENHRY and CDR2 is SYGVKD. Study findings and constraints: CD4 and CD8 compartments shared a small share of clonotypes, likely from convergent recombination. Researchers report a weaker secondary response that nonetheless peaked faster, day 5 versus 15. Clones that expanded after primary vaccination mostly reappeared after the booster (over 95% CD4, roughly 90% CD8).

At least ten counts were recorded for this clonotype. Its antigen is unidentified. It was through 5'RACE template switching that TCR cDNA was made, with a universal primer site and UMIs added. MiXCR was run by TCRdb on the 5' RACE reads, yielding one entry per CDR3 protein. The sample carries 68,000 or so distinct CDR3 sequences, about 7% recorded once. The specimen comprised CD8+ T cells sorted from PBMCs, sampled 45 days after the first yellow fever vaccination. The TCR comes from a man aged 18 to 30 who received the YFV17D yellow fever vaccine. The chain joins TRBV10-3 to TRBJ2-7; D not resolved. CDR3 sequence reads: CAISVGGASTYEQYF. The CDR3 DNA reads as TGTGCCATCAGTGTTGGTGGAGCCAGCACCTACGAGCAGTACTTC.